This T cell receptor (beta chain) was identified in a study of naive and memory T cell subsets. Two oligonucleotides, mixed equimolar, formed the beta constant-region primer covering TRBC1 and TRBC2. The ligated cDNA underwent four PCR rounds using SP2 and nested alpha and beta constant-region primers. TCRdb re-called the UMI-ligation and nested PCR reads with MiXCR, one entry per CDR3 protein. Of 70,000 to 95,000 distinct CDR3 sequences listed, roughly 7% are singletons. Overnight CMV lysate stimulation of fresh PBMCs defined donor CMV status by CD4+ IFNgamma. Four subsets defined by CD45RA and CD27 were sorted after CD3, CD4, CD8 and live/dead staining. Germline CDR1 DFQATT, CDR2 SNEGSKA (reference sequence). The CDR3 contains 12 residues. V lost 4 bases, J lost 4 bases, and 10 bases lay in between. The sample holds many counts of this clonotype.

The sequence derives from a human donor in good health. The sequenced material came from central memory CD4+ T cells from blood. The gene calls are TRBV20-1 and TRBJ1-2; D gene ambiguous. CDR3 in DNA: TGCAGTGCTAAAGATAGAAGCTATGGCTACACCTTC. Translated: CSAKDRSYGYTF.